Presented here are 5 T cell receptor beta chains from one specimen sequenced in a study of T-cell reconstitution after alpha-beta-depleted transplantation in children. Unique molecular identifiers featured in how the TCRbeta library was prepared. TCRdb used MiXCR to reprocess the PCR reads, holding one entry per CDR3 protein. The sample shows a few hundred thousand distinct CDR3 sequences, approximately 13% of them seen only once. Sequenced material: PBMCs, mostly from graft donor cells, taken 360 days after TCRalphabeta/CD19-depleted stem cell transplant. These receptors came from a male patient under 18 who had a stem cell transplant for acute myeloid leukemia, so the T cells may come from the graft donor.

CDR3 DNA sequence: TGTGCCAGCAGCTTATCAACAGGGAAGAAACTGTTTTTT. This sequence encodes CASSLSTGKKLFF. The chain carries TRBV7-2 and TRBJ1-4; perhaps TRBD1 as D (6 bases). V gave up 2 bases and J gave up 11 bases, with 12 bases separating them. Germline values: CDR1 SGHTA, CDR2 FQGNSA. The CDR3 loop spans 13 amino acids.

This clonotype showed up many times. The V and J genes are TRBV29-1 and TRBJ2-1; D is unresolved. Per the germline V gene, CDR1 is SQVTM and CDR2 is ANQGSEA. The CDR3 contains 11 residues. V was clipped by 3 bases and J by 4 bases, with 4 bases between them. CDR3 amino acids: CSVENYNEQFF. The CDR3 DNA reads TGCAGCGTTGAGAATTACAATGAGCAGTTCTTC.

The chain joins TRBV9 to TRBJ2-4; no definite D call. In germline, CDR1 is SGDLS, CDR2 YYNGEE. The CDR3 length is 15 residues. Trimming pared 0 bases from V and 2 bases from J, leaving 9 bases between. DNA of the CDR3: TGTGCCAGCAGCGTAGGCTGGGGAACCAAAAACATTCAGTACTTC. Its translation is CASSVGWGTKNIQYF.

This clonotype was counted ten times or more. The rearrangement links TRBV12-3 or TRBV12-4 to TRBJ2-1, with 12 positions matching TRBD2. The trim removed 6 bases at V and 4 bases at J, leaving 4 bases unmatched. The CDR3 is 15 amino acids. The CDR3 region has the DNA TGTGCCAGCAGGTCACTAGCGGGAGGTTACAATGAGCAGTTCTTC. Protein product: CASRSLAGGYNEQFF.

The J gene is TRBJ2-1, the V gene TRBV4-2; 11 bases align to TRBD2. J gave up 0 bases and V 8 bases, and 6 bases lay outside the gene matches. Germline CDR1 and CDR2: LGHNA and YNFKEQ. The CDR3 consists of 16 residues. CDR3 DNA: TGTGCCAGCGGGAGACTAGCGGGAAGCTCCTACAATGAGCAGTTCTTC. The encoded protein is CASGRLAGSSYNEQFF.